The T cell receptor (beta chain) described here comes from a study of T cell clones after liver transplantation. In the study overall: Tolerant meant at least one year fully off immunosuppression without liver enzymes above twice normal.

The CDR3 has 12 amino acids. Germline lookup yields CDR1 SNHLY and CDR2 FYNNEI. V was pared by 7 bases and J by 5 bases, with 11 bases between. Study-wide results and limits: Post-transplant, graft-donor-reactive CD4 TCRbeta sequences in blood dropped significantly in most of the 8 subjects.

Remarks on this clone: Its matching antigen is unknown.

Using immunoSEQ multiplex PCR, the repertoire was profiled, and TCRdb retains in-frame clones only, with some absent. The data hold nearly 55,000 clones, with roughly 83% observed a single time. This specimen consisted of CD4+ T cells from blood, obtained before liver transplant. The chain is built from TRBV2 and TRBJ1-1; TRBD1 might be the D (5 bases). The clonotype comes from a human donor who received a liver transplant. The CDR3 here is CASNRLGTEAFF. The CDR3 DNA is TGTGCCAGCAACAGGCTGGGTACTGAAGCTTTCTTT.